One and the same sample provided the 21 T cell receptor beta chains below, sequenced in a study of identical twins. MiXCR, run by TCRdb on the 5' RACE reads, gives a single entry per CDR3 protein. Counted here are about 470,000 distinct CDR3 sequences, 20% to 25% occurring once; the ten biggest clones make up about 2.7%. These same data were also listed under a study on T cells expressing NK-cell markers.

Sequencing input: CD4+ T cells sorted from blood. Source of these receptors: a woman aged 18 to 35 in good health.

This clonotype was seen repeatedly, ten times or more. The chain carries TRBV18 and TRBJ2-1, with D maybe TRBD2 (6 bases). CDR1 and CDR2 (germline): KGHSH, LQKENI. The CDR3 contains 16 residues. Trimming left V 0 bases short and J 9 bases short, with 18 bases between. The CDR3 region has the DNA TGTGCCAGCTCACCACCGAATTCGGGAGTGGAGGTTGAGCAGTTCTTC. Translation: CASSPPNSGVEVEQFF.

This rearrangement joins TRBV28 to TRBJ1-1; no definite D call. CDR1 and CDR2 (germline): MDHEN, SYDVKM. The CDR3 is made up of 14 amino acids. The V end was cut by 5 bases, the J end by 1 base, with 11 bases between. CDR3 in amino acids: CASSLERRNTEAFF. CDR3 bases: TGTGCCAGCAGTCTCGAGAGAAGGAACACTGAAGCTTTCTTT.

A few counts support this clonotype. V and J are TRBV7-2 and TRBJ2-7; tentative D call: TRBD2 (6 bases). This CDR3 has 16 amino acids. The V end lost 1 base, the J end lost 3 bases, and 16 bases lay between the germline ends. CDR1 and CDR2 from the germline V gene are SGHTA and FQGNSA. Here the CDR3 DNA reads TGTGCCAGCAGCTTAGGGGGGACTTTGATACTCTACGAGCAGTACTTC. Translated: CASSLGGTLILYEQYF.

The V and J genes are TRBV27 and TRBJ1-1; D unresolved. CDR1 is MNHEY, CDR2 SMNVEV, per germline (reference sequence). The length of the CDR3 is 12 residues. The V and J ends lost 6 bases and 10 bases respectively, with 15 bases between them. The CDR3 sequence is CASSYAGQAAFF. The CDR3 nucleotides read TGTGCCAGCAGCTACGCCGGCCAGGCAGCTTTCTTT.

This clonotype was detected many times. The chain recombines TRBV5-1 with TRBJ1-2; 9 bases match TRBD1. Losses at the gene ends were 4 bases for V and 2 bases for J; bases not matched to a gene: 3. Per the germline V gene, CDR1 is SGHRS and CDR2 is YFSETQ. This CDR3 has 14 amino acids. The CDR3 DNA reads TGCGCCAGCAGCGCGGGACAGGGCAACTATGGCTACACCTTC. Encoded protein: CASSAGQGNYGYTF.

A few counts support this clonotype. The V and J genes are TRBV12-3 or TRBV12-4 and TRBJ1-2; D perhaps matches TRBD1 (5 bases). Trimming removed 7 bases at V and 2 bases at J, with 11 bases between. There are 13 residues in the CDR3. The CDR3 DNA sequence: TGTGCCAGCACCCCAGGGCGGAACTATGGCTACACCTTC. Encoded protein: CASTPGRNYGYTF.

This clonotype occurred a few times. CDR3 in DNA: TGCGCCAGCAGCCAAGATAATCCGACTAGCGGGGGGGCAGGGACGCAGTATTTT. This codes for CASSQDNPTSGGAGTQYF. The chain couples TRBV4-1 to TRBJ2-3; 14 bases align to TRBD2. CDR1 is MGHRA, CDR2 YSYEKL, per germline. With 0 bases clipped from V and 9 bases from J, the junction kept 11 bases outside the gene matches. CDR3 length equals 18 residues.

The chain recombines TRBV5-4 with TRBJ2-7; D unresolved. CDR1 is SGHNT and CDR2 is YYREEE in the germline V gene (reference sequence). The V and J ends lost 1 base and 0 bases respectively, with 5 bases between them. The CDR3 loop spans 13 amino acids. DNA for the CDR3: TGTGCCAGCAGCTTGTACAGCTCCTACGAGCAGTACTTC. It translates to CASSLYSSYEQYF.

This chain joins TRBV10-3 and TRBJ2-7; 14 positions agree with TRBD2. The CDR3 totals 16 residues. J gave up 3 bases and V 2 bases, and 3 bases lay outside the gene matches. The germline V gene encodes CDR1 ENHRY and CDR2 SYGVKD. CDR3 sequence: CAISEPTSGRDYEQYF. In DNA, the CDR3 is TGTGCCATCAGTGAGCCGACTAGCGGGAGGGACTACGAGCAGTACTTC.

This clonotype was recorded a few times. The chain has TRBV27 and TRBJ1-2, with TRBD1 matching over 7 bases. The V gene's germline CDR1 is MNHEY and CDR2 SMNVEV (reference sequence). Trimming at V came to 3 bases and at J to 4 bases, leaving 8 bases not matched to a gene. The CDR3 runs 15 residues. CDR3 protein: CASSLWGQTTYGYTF. CDR3 nucleotides: TGTGCCAGCAGTTTGTGGGGACAGACAACCTATGGCTACACCTTC.

This rearrangement joins TRBV7-3 to TRBJ2-3; D might be TRBD2 (5 bases). V lost 5 bases, J lost 7 bases, and 10 bases lay in between. CDR1 is SGHTA and CDR2 is FQGTGA in the germline V gene. The CDR3 extends over 12 amino acids. The CDR3: CASSQPGNTQYF. CDR3 in DNA: TGTGCCAGCAGCCAACCCGGGAATACGCAGTATTTT.

The V and J genes are TRBV5-6 and TRBJ2-3, with D possibly being TRBD1 or TRBD2 (5 bases each). CDR3 length: 16 residues. The germline CDR1 and CDR2 sequences are SGHDT and YYEEEE. Trimming stripped 0 bases from V and 6 bases from J, with 17 bases between. DNA for the CDR3: TGTGCCAGCAGCTTGGGATGGGGGAATCGGTGGGATACGCAGTATTTT. Translation gives CASSLGWGNRWDTQYF.

The rearrangement joins TRBV20-1 to TRBJ1-2; 12 positions agree with TRBD1. The V segment lost 1 base and the J segment 5 bases; nucleotides outside the gene matches: 8. Per germline, CDR1 DFQATT and CDR2 SNEGSKA (reference sequence). CDR3 length: 16 residues. CDR3 nucleotides: TGCAGTGCTAGAGGGGGACAGGGGGCCGAAATTTATGGCTACACCTTC. Protein sequence: CSARGGQGAEIYGYTF.

This chain links TRBV20-1 with TRBJ2-7; D is undetermined. Germline values: CDR1 DFQATT, CDR2 SNEGSKA (reference sequence). The V gene lost 1 base and the J gene lost 4 bases, with 8 bases spanning the gap. This CDR3 is built from 12 residues. In DNA form, the CDR3 reads TGCAGTGCTAGAGGCAGAGGTTACGAGCAGTACTTC. Translating it yields CSARGRGYEQYF.

The chain employs TRBV15 and TRBJ2-3; 7 bases map to TRBD2. Per the germline V gene, CDR1 is LNHNV and CDR2 is YYDKDF (reference sequence). This CDR3 has 14 amino acids. With 3 bases clipped from V and 4 bases from J, the junction kept 4 bases outside the gene matches. In DNA form, the CDR3 reads TGTGCCACCAGCAGGGGGGGGGATGCAGATACGCAGTATTTT. Its translation is CATSRGGDADTQYF.

This clonotype occurred a few times. V and J are TRBV6-1 and TRBJ2-7; 7 bases map to TRBD1. Germline CDR1 is MNHNS and CDR2 is SASEGT. The CDR3 spans 14 residues. V lost 3 bases, J lost 4 bases, and 6 bases stayed unmatched. The CDR3 sequence: CASSDGDRSYEQYF. Written as DNA, the CDR3 is TGTGCCAGCAGTGACGGGGACAGATCATACGAGCAGTACTTC.

The chain joins TRBV5-1 to TRBJ1-2, with D possibly TRBD1 on 5 matching bases. The CDR3 sequence is 13 residues long. Germline CDR1 reads SGHRS; CDR2 reads YFSETQ. Trimming left V 4 bases short and J 4 bases short, with 11 bases between. The CDR3 bases are TGCGCCAGCAGCGCCGGGACGGTCTATGGCTACACCTTC. As protein: CASSAGTVYGYTF.

This chain's CDR3 is CARNPSGSSDEQFF. The CDR3, as DNA: TGTGCCAGGAATCCTAGCGGGAGTTCGGATGAGCAGTTCTTC. The chain has TRBV2 and TRBJ2-1, with 10 bases fitting TRBD2. The CDR3 length is 14 residues. Trimming took 9 bases from V and 8 from J; bases not matched to a gene: 10. CDR1 SNHLY and CDR2 FYNNEI come from the germline V gene.

This clonotype was detected only a few times. This chain links TRBV20-1 with TRBJ2-4, with a possible D match to TRBD2 (5 bases). Germline lookup yields CDR1 DFQATT and CDR2 SNEGSKA (reference sequence). Trimming pared 3 bases from V and 0 bases from J, leaving 9 bases between. The CDR3 runs to 14 residues. The CDR3 DNA is TGCAGTGCTAGCTTGGACTTAGCCAAAAACATTCAGTACTTC. Residues: CSASLDLAKNIQYF.

The genes are TRBV5-1 and TRBJ2-5; D is undetermined. V was trimmed by 4 bases and J by 5 bases, leaving 9 bases between them. The CDR3 contains 12 residues. In germline, CDR1 is SGHRS, CDR2 YFSETQ. The CDR3 loop is CASSAGEETQYF. CDR3 DNA: TGCGCCAGCAGCGCCGGCGAGGAGACCCAGTACTTC.

The chain employs TRBV12-3 or TRBV12-4 and TRBJ1-1; maybe TRBD1 (5 bases). There are 13 residues in the CDR3. V was trimmed by 0 bases and J by 8 bases, leaving 10 bases between them. The chain's CDR3 is CASSLARVREAFF. The CDR3, as DNA: TGTGCCAGCAGTTTAGCCAGGGTCAGAGAAGCTTTCTTT.